This T cell receptor (beta chain) was captured in a study of cytomegalovirus exposure and HLA in healthy donors. Primers included in the PCR were 60 Vbeta and 13 Jbeta primers. TCRdb keeps only in-frame clones here, not all; method: immunoSEQ multiplex PCR. Of 170,000 or so clones in the sample, about three quarters were seen once. Study-level results: Highly shared sequence variants in one cluster were likely a sequencing artifact. Later work found most CMV-associated TCR beta chains apparently HLA-restricted.

With respect to this clone: Its antigen is undetermined.

CDR1 SGHTS and CDR2 YDEGEE come from the germline V gene. Trimming cost V 6 bases and J 9 bases; bases outside gene matches: 6. The CDR3 runs to 12 residues. The sample comprised PBMCs. This TCR was recovered from a woman aged 50 to 60 in good health and CMV-seropositive. The chain is built from TRBV5-8 and TRBJ2-1; the match to TRBD1 covers 7 bases. The CDR3, as DNA: TGTGCCAGCAAGAACAGGGGCGGTGAGCAGTTCTTC. This encodes CASKNRGGEQFF.